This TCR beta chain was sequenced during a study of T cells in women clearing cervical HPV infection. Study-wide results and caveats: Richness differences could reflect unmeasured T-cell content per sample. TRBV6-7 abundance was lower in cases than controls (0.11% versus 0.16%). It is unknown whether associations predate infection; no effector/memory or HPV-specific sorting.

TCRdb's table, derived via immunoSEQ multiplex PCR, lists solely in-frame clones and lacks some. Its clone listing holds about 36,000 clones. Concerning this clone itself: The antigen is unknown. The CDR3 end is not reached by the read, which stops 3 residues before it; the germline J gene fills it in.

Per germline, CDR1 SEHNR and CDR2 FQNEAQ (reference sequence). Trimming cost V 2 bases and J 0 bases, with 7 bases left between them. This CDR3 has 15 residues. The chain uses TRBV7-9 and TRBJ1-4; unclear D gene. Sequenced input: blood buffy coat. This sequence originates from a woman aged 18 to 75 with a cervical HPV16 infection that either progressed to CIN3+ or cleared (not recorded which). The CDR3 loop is CASSLSTTTNEKLFF. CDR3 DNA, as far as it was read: TGTGCCAGCAGCTTATCAACAACAACTAATGAAAAA.